This T cell receptor (beta chain) appears in the sequencing data of a study of cytomegalovirus exposure and HLA in healthy donors. Notes on this clone: Its antigen is still unknown.

Primers: 60 Vbeta forward and 13 Jbeta reverse. Per the original data handling: It was a later analysis that counted about 80 million unique TCR beta chains, of which 9.5 million to 14 million were shared. Sequencing was performed with immunoSEQ multiplex PCR; in TCRdb, only in-frame clones are kept and a portion is missing. From that table come the V and J calls and clone size; the DNA was used to work out D and trimming. The table has under 200,000 clones, 82% seen once. The CDR3 loop spans 15 amino acids. Germline V lookup: CDR1 SNHLY, CDR2 FYNNEI. After removal of 4 bases from V and 7 bases from J, the junction contained 8 bases not matched to a gene. Study-wide points: Some V segments could not be told apart, so they were left out, TRBV6-2 and TRBV6-3 among them. A missense variant in DCLRE1C was later tied to TCR beta V- and J-gene trimming.

The rearrangement joins TRBV2 to TRBJ2-7; 12 positions match TRBD2. Source material: PBMCs. The TCR originated in a woman aged 18-30 years in good health and CMV-seronegative. The DNA for the CDR3 is TGTGCCAGCAGTGTGGCTAGCGGGGGGGCCCGGGAGCAGTACTTC. It specifies CASSVASGGAREQYF.